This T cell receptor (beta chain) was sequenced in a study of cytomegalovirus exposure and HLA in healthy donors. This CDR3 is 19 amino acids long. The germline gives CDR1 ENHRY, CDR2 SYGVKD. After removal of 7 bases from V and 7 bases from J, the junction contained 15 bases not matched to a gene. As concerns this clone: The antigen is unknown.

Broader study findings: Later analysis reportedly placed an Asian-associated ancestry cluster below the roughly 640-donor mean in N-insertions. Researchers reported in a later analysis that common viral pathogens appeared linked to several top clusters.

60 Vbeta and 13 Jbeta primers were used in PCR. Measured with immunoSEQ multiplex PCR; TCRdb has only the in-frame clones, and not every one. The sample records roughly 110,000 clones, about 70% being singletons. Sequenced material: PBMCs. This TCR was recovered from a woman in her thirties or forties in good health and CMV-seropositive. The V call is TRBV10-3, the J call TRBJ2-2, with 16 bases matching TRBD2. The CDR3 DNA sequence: TGTGCCATCACTGGAGGTCCGGGACTAGCGGGGGGGCTCGGCGGGGAGCTGTTTTTT. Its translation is CAITGGPGLAGGLGGELFF.